This is a list of T cell receptor beta chains from one sample in a study of cytomegalovirus exposure and HLA in healthy donors. Sequencing used immunoSEQ multiplex PCR; TCRdb keeps in-frame clones, though not all of them. Here the sample spans over 130,000 clones, around two thirds being singletons. Sequencing used PBMCs. The receptors were gathered from a male donor in good health and CMV-seronegative. Both conserved end residues are part of each CDR3. Fields, in order: J gene, clone size, D gene, V gene, CDR3 DNA, CDR3 protein. D genes are given only for firm matches. Rows give clone size only sometimes, using once, few, many, or a class for an expanded clone.

j_call: TRBJ1-5; clone_size: NA; d_call: TRBD1; v_call: TRBV6-6; cdr3_nt: TGTGCCACCGGGACAGGGAATCAGCCCCAGCATTTT; cdr3_aa: CATGTGNQPQHF
j_call: TRBJ1-3; clone_size: NA; d_call: NA; v_call: TRBV6-5; cdr3_nt: TGTGCCAGCAGCGCCGGGACACGGATATATTTT; cdr3_aa: CASSAGTRIYF
j_call: TRBJ2-7; clone_size: NA; d_call: TRBD2; v_call: TRBV7-2; cdr3_nt: TGTGCCAGCAGCCTAAGCGGGGCTCACTACGAGCAGTACTTC; cdr3_aa: CASSLSGAHYEQYF
j_call: TRBJ1-6; clone_size: NA; d_call: NA; v_call: TRBV28; cdr3_nt: TGTGCCAGCAATCAACAGGGTTTCTATAATTCACCCCTCCACTTT; cdr3_aa: CASNQQGFYNSPLHF
j_call: TRBJ1-6; clone_size: NA; d_call: NA; v_call: TRBV19; cdr3_nt: TGTGCCAGTAGCGATCGGGGACAAAATTCACCCCTCCACTTT; cdr3_aa: CASSDRGQNSPLHF
j_call: TRBJ2-1; clone_size: NA; d_call: NA; v_call: TRBV7-9; cdr3_nt: TGTGCCAGCAGCTTCGGGTTCTCCTACAATGAGCAGTTCTTC; cdr3_aa: CASSFGFSYNEQFF
j_call: TRBJ1-2; clone_size: NA; d_call: NA; v_call: TRBV6-5; cdr3_nt: TGTGCCAGCAGTTATATAGGGGAAAGTGGCTACACCTTC; cdr3_aa: CASSYIGESGYTF
j_call: TRBJ1-2; clone_size: NA; d_call: NA; v_call: TRBV7-2; cdr3_nt: TGTGCCAGCAGCCTCGATCAGGGCTCGAACTATGGCTACACCTTC; cdr3_aa: CASSLDQGSNYGYTF
j_call: TRBJ1-5; clone_size: NA; d_call: NA; v_call: TRBV28; cdr3_nt: TGTGCCAGCAGTCCCGGACAGAACCGACAGCCCCAGCATTTT; cdr3_aa: CASSPGQNRQPQHF
j_call: TRBJ2-1; clone_size: NA; d_call: NA; v_call: TRBV5-1; cdr3_nt: TGCGCCAGCGGAAAAAGGCAGGGTGAAGGTTCGGGCCGGGAGCAGTTCTTC; cdr3_aa: CASGKRQGEGSGREQFF
j_call: TRBJ2-1; clone_size: NA; d_call: TRBD2; v_call: TRBV5-1; cdr3_nt: TGCGCCAGCAGCCCCGGACTAGCGGGGGGGTCGCAGTTCTTC; cdr3_aa: CASSPGLAGGSQFF
j_call: TRBJ2-6; clone_size: few; d_call: NA; v_call: TRBV18; cdr3_nt: TGTGCCAGCTCACCAACCATCGGTTCTGGGGCCAACGTCCTGACTTTC; cdr3_aa: CASSPTIGSGANVLTF
j_call: TRBJ1-1; clone_size: once; d_call: NA; v_call: TRBV5-1; cdr3_nt: TGCGCCAGCAGCTTGGCCGGGGTTGGAAACACTGAAGCTTTCTTT; cdr3_aa: CASSLAGVGNTEAFF
j_call: TRBJ1-5; clone_size: NA; d_call: NA; v_call: TRBV11-2; cdr3_nt: TGTGCCAGCAGCTCAGGCAGGGGTGGCAATCAGCCCCAGCATTTT; cdr3_aa: CASSSGRGGNQPQHF
j_call: TRBJ1-2; clone_size: NA; d_call: NA; v_call: TRBV2; cdr3_nt: TGTGCCAGCAGTGAAGCCCGAGGTTATGGCTACACCTTC; cdr3_aa: CASSEARGYGYTF
j_call: TRBJ1-1; clone_size: NA; d_call: NA; v_call: TRBV28; cdr3_nt: TGTGCCAGCAGTCCTACCCCAGGGGAGACTGAAGCTTTCTTT; cdr3_aa: CASSPTPGETEAFF
j_call: TRBJ1-2; clone_size: NA; d_call: TRBD1; v_call: TRBV19; cdr3_nt: TGTGCCAGTAGTCGGGGACAGGGCGTGAGCTACACCTTC; cdr3_aa: CASSRGQGVSYTF
j_call: TRBJ2-7; clone_size: few; d_call: NA; v_call: TRBV30; cdr3_nt: TGTGCCTGGGTGGACATCACAGGGGAGCAGTACTTC; cdr3_aa: CAWVDITGEQYF
j_call: TRBJ2-1; clone_size: NA; d_call: NA; v_call: TRBV7-9; cdr3_nt: TGTGCCAGCAGCCCAAGGCCCGGGAATGAGCAGTTCTTC; cdr3_aa: CASSPRPGNEQFF
j_call: TRBJ2-3; clone_size: NA; d_call: NA; v_call: TRBV7-9; cdr3_nt: TGTGCCAGCAGCCCTAGGCTCCCTCGAAATACGCAGTATTTT; cdr3_aa: CASSPRLPRNTQYF
j_call: TRBJ1-2; clone_size: NA; d_call: NA; v_call: TRBV6-5; cdr3_nt: TGTGCCAGCAGCCCCACCCCAGGGCACTATGGCTACACCTTC; cdr3_aa: CASSPTPGHYGYTF
j_call: TRBJ1-2; clone_size: NA; d_call: NA; v_call: TRBV30; cdr3_nt: TGTGCCTGGAGTCGACAGGTAGCTAACTATGGCTACCCCTTC; cdr3_aa: CAWSRQVANYGYPF
j_call: TRBJ2-7; clone_size: NA; d_call: TRBD1; v_call: TRBV7-8; cdr3_nt: TGTGCCAGCAGCTGGGGACAGGGTTTCTACGAGCAGTACTTC; cdr3_aa: CASSWGQGFYEQYF
j_call: TRBJ2-7; clone_size: NA; d_call: TRBD2; v_call: TRBV19; cdr3_nt: TGTGCCAGTAGTATAGACGGGAGGAGCTCCTACGAGCAGTACTTC; cdr3_aa: CASSIDGRSSYEQYF
j_call: TRBJ2-5; clone_size: once; d_call: TRBD1; v_call: TRBV9; cdr3_nt: TGTGCCAGCAGCGTAGTGGGGACAGGGGACGAGACCCAGTACTTC; cdr3_aa: CASSVVGTGDETQYF
j_call: TRBJ1-5; clone_size: NA; d_call: NA; v_call: TRBV5-1; cdr3_nt: TGCGCCAGCAGCCCTGGAGGGACGGATAGCAATCAGCCCCAGCATTTT; cdr3_aa: CASSPGGTDSNQPQHF
j_call: TRBJ2-1; clone_size: NA; d_call: NA; v_call: TRBV2; cdr3_nt: TGTGCCAGCAGTGACGTAGCGGAGGAAGACAATGAGCAGTTCTTC; cdr3_aa: CASSDVAEEDNEQFF
j_call: TRBJ2-1; clone_size: NA; d_call: TRBD2; v_call: TRBV5-4; cdr3_nt: TGTGCCAGCACCAAAATAGCGGGTGGTTACAATGAGCAGTTCTTC; cdr3_aa: CASTKIAGGYNEQFF
j_call: TRBJ1-2; clone_size: NA; d_call: NA; v_call: TRBV6-5; cdr3_nt: TGTGCCAGCAGTTACTCGACGGCAGCGGGTCATGGCTACACCTTC; cdr3_aa: CASSYSTAAGHGYTF
j_call: TRBJ2-5; clone_size: few; d_call: TRBD2; v_call: TRBV10-3; cdr3_nt: TGTGCCATCAGTGATGGCGGGGGACTAGGGATTGAGACCCAGTACTTC; cdr3_aa: CAISDGGGLGIETQYF
j_call: TRBJ1-1; clone_size: NA; d_call: TRBD1; v_call: TRBV5-1; cdr3_nt: TGCGCCAGCAGCTTGGGCGGCGCAGGGGGTTTGACTGAAGCTTTCTTT; cdr3_aa: CASSLGGAGGLTEAFF
j_call: TRBJ1-2; clone_size: NA; d_call: TRBD1; v_call: TRBV11-2; cdr3_nt: TGTGCCAGCAGCTTAGACCGACAGGGGACGGGGTTAACCTTC; cdr3_aa: CASSLDRQGTGLTF
j_call: TRBJ1-2; clone_size: NA; d_call: TRBD1; v_call: TRBV10-3; cdr3_nt: TGTGCCATCAGTAACACAGGGGGTGCCTATGGCTACACCTTC; cdr3_aa: CAISNTGGAYGYTF
j_call: TRBJ1-2; clone_size: NA; d_call: NA; v_call: TRBV7-8; cdr3_nt: TGTGCCAGCAGCTTAAACAGGGCGGACTATGGCTACACCTTC; cdr3_aa: CASSLNRADYGYTF
j_call: TRBJ2-2; clone_size: NA; d_call: NA; v_call: TRBV19; cdr3_nt: TGTGCCAGTAGTAGGACCCTCTTGCAGGACACCTCGAGGACCGGGGAGCTGTTTTTT; cdr3_aa: CASSRTLLQDTSRTGELFF
j_call: TRBJ1-1; clone_size: few; d_call: NA; v_call: TRBV6-5; cdr3_nt: TGTGCCAGCAGTTACTCGGTGAGTGGGAACACTGAAGCTTTCTTT; cdr3_aa: CASSYSVSGNTEAFF
j_call: TRBJ2-5; clone_size: NA; d_call: TRBD2; v_call: TRBV4-3; cdr3_nt: TGCGCCAGCAGCCCGTCAACCCAACTAGCGGGGGAAGAGACCCAGTACTTC; cdr3_aa: CASSPSTQLAGEETQYF
j_call: TRBJ1-1; clone_size: NA; d_call: NA; v_call: TRBV28; cdr3_nt: TGTGCCAGCAGTTTGGGAGTGGGTCTTGAAGCTTTCTTT; cdr3_aa: CASSLGVGLEAFF
j_call: TRBJ2-5; clone_size: NA; d_call: NA; v_call: TRBV11-2; cdr3_nt: TGTGCCAGCAGCTTTAACAGTCAAGAGACCCAGTACTTC; cdr3_aa: CASSFNSQETQYF
j_call: TRBJ2-3; clone_size: NA; d_call: TRBD1; v_call: TRBV7-3; cdr3_nt: TGTGCCAGCAGCGCCAACCCCGGGACAGGGGCGACAGATACGCAGTATTTT; cdr3_aa: CASSANPGTGATDTQYF
j_call: TRBJ2-1; clone_size: once; d_call: TRBD2; v_call: TRBV13; cdr3_nt: TGTGCCAGCAGGGAGACTAGCGGGGGATACAATGAGCAGTTCTTC; cdr3_aa: CASRETSGGYNEQFF
j_call: TRBJ1-6; clone_size: NA; d_call: TRBD1; v_call: TRBV10-3; cdr3_nt: TGTGCCATCTGGGACAGGGGAAATTCACCCCTCCACTTT; cdr3_aa: CAIWDRGNSPLHF
j_call: TRBJ1-5; clone_size: few; d_call: NA; v_call: TRBV5-6; cdr3_nt: TGTGCCAGCAGCTTAGGGGAGGCCAATCAGCCCCAGCATTTT; cdr3_aa: CASSLGEANQPQHF
j_call: TRBJ2-2; clone_size: NA; d_call: NA; v_call: TRBV7-7; cdr3_nt: TGTGCTAGCAGCAGCTTACAGGGACCTTCGAACACCGGGGAGCTGTTTTTT; cdr3_aa: CASSSLQGPSNTGELFF
j_call: TRBJ1-3; clone_size: NA; d_call: NA; v_call: TRBV2; cdr3_nt: TGTGCCAGCAGTGAACAGGGGAACACCATATATTTT; cdr3_aa: CASSEQGNTIYF
j_call: TRBJ1-5; clone_size: NA; d_call: NA; v_call: TRBV7-2; cdr3_nt: TGTGCCAGCAGCTTAGCAGGAGACAATCAGCCCCAGCATTTT; cdr3_aa: CASSLAGDNQPQHF
j_call: TRBJ2-7; clone_size: few; d_call: NA; v_call: TRBV28; cdr3_nt: TGTGCCAGCAGTGTAGGGGGGGATGCATACGAGCAGTACTTC; cdr3_aa: CASSVGGDAYEQYF
j_call: TRBJ2-7; clone_size: NA; d_call: TRBD2; v_call: TRBV2; cdr3_nt: TGTGCCAGCAACCCCAGCGGGGTGACCTACGAGCAGTACTTC; cdr3_aa: CASNPSGVTYEQYF
j_call: TRBJ1-2; clone_size: once; d_call: NA; v_call: TRBV2; cdr3_nt: TGTGCCAGCAGTGGTGGCACAGCCCCTAACTATGGCTACACCTTC; cdr3_aa: CASSGGTAPNYGYTF
j_call: TRBJ1-6; clone_size: NA; d_call: TRBD1; v_call: TRBV9; cdr3_nt: TGTGCCAGCAGCGCCCAAAACAGGGGCGATTCACCCCTCCACTTT; cdr3_aa: CASSAQNRGDSPLHF
j_call: TRBJ1-1; clone_size: few; d_call: TRBD1; v_call: TRBV5-4; cdr3_nt: TGTGCCAGCAGCTCCGACAGGGGAGCAGAGGCTGAAGCTTTCTTT; cdr3_aa: CASSSDRGAEAEAFF
j_call: TRBJ2-7; clone_size: NA; d_call: TRBD1; v_call: TRBV6-1; cdr3_nt: TGTGCCAGCAGTGAAGAGACAGGGGGATCCTACGAGCAGTACTTC; cdr3_aa: CASSEETGGSYEQYF